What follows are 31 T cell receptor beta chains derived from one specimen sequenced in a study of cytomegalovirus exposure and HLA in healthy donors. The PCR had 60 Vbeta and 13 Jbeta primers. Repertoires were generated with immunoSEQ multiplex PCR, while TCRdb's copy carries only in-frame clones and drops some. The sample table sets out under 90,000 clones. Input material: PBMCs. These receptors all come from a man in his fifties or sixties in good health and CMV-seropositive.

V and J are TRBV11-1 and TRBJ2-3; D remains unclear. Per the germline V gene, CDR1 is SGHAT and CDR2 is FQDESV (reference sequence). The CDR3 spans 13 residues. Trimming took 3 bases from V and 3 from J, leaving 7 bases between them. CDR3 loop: CASSLSETDTQYF. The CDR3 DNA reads TGTGCCAGCAGCTTGAGCGAAACAGATACGCAGTATTTT. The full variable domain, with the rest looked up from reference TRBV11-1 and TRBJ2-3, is EAEVAQSPRYKITEKSQAVAFWCDPISGHATLYWYRQILGQGPELLVQFQDESVVDDSQLPKDRFSAERLKGVDSTLKIQPAELGDSAMYLCASSLSETDTQYFGPGTRLTVL.

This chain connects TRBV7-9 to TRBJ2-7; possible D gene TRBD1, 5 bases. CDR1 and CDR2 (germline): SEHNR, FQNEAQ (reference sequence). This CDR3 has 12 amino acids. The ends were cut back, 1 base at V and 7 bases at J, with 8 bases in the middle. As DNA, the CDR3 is TGTGCCAGCAGCTTAGGGGGCCAGGAGCAGTACGTC. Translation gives CASSLGGQEQYV.

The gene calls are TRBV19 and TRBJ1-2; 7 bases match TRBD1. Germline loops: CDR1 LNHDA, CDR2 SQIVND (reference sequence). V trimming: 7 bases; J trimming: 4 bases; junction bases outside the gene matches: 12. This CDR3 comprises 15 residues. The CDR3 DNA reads TGTGCCAGTATCGATTCGGTGGGGACAGTCTATGGCTACACCTTC. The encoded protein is CASIDSVGTVYGYTF.

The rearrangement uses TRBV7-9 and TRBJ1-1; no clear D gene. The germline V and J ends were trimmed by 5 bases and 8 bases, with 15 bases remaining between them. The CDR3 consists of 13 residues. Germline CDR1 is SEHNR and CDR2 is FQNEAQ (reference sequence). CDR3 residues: CASSDLVRVEAFF. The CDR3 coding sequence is TGTGCCAGCAGCGATCTGGTCCGGGTCGAAGCTTTCTTT.

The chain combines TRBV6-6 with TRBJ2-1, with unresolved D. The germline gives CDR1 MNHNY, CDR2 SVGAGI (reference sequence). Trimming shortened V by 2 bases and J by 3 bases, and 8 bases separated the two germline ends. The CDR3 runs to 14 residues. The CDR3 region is CASSYTQIYNEQFF. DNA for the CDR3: TGTGCCAGCAGTTACACGCAGATCTACAATGAGCAGTTCTTC.

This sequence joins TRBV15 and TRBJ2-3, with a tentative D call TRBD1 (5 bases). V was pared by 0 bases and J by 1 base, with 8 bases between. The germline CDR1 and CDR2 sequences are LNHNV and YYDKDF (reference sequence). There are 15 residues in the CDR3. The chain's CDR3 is CATSRDQQGTDTQYF. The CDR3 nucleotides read TGTGCCACCAGCAGAGATCAACAGGGCACAGATACGCAGTATTTT.

CDR3 nucleotides: TGTGCCAGCAGCTTAGCGGCCCGCTTGGAGACCCAGTACTTC. Translating it yields CASSLAARLETQYF. The genes are TRBV7-9 and TRBJ2-5; D is unresolved. Germline assignment: CDR1 SEHNR and CDR2 FQNEAQ (reference sequence). The CDR3 is 14 amino acids. Trimming removed 0 bases at V and 5 bases at J, with 10 bases between.

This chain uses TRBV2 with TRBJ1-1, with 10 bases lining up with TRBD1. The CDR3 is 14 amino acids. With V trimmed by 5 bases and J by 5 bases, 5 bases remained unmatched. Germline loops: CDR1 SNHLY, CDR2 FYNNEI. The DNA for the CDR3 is TGTGCCAGCAGTCCGGGACAGGGGAAAACTGAAGCTTTCTTT. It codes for CASSPGQGKTEAFF.

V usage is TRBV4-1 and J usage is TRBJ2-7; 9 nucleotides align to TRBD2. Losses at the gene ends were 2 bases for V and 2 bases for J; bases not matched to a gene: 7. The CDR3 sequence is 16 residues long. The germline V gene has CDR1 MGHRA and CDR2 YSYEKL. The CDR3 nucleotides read TGCGCCAGCAGCCAAAACCTAGCGGGGATGGCCTACGAGCAGTACTTC. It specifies CASSQNLAGMAYEQYF.

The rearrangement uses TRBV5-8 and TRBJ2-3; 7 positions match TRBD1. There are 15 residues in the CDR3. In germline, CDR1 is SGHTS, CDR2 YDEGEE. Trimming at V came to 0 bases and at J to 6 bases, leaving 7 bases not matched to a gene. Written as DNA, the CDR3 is TGTGCCAGCAGCTTGGGGACAGGTTTTATTGATACGCAGTATTTT. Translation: CASSLGTGFIDTQYF.

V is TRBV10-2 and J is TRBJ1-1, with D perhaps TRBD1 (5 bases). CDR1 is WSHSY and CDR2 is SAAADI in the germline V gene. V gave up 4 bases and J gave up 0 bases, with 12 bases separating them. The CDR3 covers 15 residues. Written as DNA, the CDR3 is TGCGCCAGCAGTGCCTCGGCAGGGATGAACACTGAAGCTTTCTTT. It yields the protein CASSASAGMNTEAFF.

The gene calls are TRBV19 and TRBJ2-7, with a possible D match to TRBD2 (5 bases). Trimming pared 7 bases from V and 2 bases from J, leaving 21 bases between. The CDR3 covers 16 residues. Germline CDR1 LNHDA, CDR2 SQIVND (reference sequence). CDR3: CASTRKWRRIAYEQYV. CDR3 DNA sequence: TGTGCCAGTACCCGGAAGTGGAGGAGGATAGCCTACGAGCAGTACGTC.

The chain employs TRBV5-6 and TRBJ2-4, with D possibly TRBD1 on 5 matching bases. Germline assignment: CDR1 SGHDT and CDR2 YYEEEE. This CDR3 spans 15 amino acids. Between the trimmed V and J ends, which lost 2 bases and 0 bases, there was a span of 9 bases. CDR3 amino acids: CASSFPGLAKNIQYF. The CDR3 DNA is TGTGCCAGCAGCTTCCCAGGGCTAGCCAAAAACATTCAGTACTTC.

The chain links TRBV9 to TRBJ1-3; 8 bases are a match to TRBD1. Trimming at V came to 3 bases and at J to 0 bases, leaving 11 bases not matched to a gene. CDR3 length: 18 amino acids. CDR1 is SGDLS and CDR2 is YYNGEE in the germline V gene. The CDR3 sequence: CASSGDRLDLFSGNTIYF. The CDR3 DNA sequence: TGTGCCAGCAGCGGGGACAGGTTGGATCTATTCTCTGGAAACACCATATATTTT.

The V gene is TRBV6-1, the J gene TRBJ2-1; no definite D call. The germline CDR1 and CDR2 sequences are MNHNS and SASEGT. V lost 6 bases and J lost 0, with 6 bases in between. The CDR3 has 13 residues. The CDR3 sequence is CASRASSYNEQFF. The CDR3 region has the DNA TGTGCCAGCAGAGCTAGCTCCTACAATGAGCAGTTCTTC.

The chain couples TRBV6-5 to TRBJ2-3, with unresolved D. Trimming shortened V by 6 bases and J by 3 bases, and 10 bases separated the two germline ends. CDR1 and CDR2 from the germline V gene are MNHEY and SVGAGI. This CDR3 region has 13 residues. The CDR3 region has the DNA TGTGCCAGCAGAACGACATCGACAGATACGCAGTATTTT. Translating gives CASRTTSTDTQYF.

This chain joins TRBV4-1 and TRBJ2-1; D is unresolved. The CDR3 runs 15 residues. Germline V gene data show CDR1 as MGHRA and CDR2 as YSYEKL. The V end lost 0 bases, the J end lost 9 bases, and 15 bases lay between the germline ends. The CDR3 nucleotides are TGCGCCAGCAGCCAAGATCTAGAGCTATCGAGTGAGCAGTTCTTC. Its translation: CASSQDLELSSEQFF.

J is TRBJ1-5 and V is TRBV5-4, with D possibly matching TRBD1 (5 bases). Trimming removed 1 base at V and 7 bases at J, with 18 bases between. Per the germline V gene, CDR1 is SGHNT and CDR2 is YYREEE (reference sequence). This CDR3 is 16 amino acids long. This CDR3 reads CASSLWGTSQDQPQHF. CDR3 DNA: TGTGCCAGCAGCTTGTGGGGGACTTCACAGGACCAGCCCCAGCATTTT.

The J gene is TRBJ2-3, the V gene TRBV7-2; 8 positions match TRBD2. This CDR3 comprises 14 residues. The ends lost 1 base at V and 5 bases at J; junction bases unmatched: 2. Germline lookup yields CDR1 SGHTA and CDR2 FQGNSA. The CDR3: CASSLVGTRDTQYF. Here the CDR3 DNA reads TGTGCCAGCAGCTTAGTGGGGACTAGAGATACGCAGTATTTT.

DNA of the CDR3: TGTGCCAGCAGCTTCAACGGTTATAGCAATCAGCCCCAGCATTTT. This encodes CASSFNGYSNQPQHF. The V and J genes are TRBV11-2 and TRBJ1-5; D is ambiguous. V dropped 3 bases and J dropped 0 bases, with 9 bases sitting between them. CDR3 length: 15 amino acids. Per germline, CDR1 SGHAT and CDR2 FQNNGV.

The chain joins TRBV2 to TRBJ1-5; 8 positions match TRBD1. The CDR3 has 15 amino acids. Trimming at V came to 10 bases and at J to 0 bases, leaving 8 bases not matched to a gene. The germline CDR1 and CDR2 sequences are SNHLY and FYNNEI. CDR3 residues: CATQDRVYSNQPQHF. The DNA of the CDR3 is TGTGCCACCCAGGACAGGGTATATAGCAATCAGCCCCAGCATTTT.

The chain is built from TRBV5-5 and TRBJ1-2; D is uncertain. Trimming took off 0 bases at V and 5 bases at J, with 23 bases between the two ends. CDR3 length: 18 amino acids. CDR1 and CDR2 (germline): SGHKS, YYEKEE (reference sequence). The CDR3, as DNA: TGTGCCAGCAGCTTGGACGTACGAACTTCTATCATCGGGTATGGCTACACCTTC. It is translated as CASSLDVRTSIIGYGYTF.

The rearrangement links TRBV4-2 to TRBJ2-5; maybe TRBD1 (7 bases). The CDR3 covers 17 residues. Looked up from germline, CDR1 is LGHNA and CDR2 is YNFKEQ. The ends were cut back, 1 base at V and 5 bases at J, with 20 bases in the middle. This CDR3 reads CASSQGRGQGVAETQYF. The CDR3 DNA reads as TGTGCCAGCAGCCAAGGGAGGGGGCAGGGGGTCGCGGAGACCCAGTACTTC.

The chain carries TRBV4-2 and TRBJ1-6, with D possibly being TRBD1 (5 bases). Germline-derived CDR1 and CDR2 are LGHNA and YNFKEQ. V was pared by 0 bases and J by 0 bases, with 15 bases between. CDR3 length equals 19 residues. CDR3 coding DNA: TGTGCCAGCAGCCAAGATAAGGGGCCCAGGAGCTCCTATAATTCACCCCTCCACTTT. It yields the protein CASSQDKGPRSSYNSPLHF.

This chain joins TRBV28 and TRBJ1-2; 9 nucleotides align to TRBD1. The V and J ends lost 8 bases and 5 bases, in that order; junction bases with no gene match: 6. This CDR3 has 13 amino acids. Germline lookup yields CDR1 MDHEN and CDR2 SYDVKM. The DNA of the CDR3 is TGTGCCAGCCGGGACAGGGCGGGATATGGCTACACCTTC. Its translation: CASRDRAGYGYTF.

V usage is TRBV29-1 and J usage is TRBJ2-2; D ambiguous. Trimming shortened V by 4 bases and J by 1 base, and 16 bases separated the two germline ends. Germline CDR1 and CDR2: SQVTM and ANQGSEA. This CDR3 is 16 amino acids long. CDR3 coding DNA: TGCAGCGTTGTTTGGCATGGGCAGGAGAACACCGGGGAGCTGTTTTTT. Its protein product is CSVVWHGQENTGELFF.

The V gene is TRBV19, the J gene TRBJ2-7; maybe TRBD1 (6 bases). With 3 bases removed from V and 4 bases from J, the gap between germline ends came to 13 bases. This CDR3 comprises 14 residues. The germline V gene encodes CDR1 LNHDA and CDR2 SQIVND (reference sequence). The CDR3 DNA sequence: TGTGCCAGTAGTATGGTGGACAGACCTTACGAGCAGTACTTC. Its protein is CASSMVDRPYEQYF. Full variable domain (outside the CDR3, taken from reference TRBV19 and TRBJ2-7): DGGITQSPKYLFRKEGQNVTLSCEQNLNHDAMYWYRQDPGQGLRLIYYSQIVNDFQKGDIAEGYSVSREKKESFPLTVTSAQKNPTAFYLCASSMVDRPYEQYFGPGTRLTVT.

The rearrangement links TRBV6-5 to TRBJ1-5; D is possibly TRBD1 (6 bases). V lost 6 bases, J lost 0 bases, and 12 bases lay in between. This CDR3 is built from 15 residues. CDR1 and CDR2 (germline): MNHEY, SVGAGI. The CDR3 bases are TGTGCCAGCAGGTTTACAGGGTATAGCAATCAGCCCCAGCATTTT. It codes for CASRFTGYSNQPQHF.

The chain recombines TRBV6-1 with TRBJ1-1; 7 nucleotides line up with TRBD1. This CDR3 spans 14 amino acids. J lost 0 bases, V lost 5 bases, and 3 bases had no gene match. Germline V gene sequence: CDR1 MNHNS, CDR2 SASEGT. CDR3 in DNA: TGTGCCAGCAGTAAACAGGGGATGAACACTGAAGCTTTCTTT. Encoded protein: CASSKQGMNTEAFF.

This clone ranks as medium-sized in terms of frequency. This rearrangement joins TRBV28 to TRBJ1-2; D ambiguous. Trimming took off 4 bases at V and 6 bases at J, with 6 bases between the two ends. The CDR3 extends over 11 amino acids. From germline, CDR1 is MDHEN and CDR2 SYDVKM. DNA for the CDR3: TGTGCCAGCAGTTCCCTCGATGGCTACACCTTC. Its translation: CASSSLDGYTF.

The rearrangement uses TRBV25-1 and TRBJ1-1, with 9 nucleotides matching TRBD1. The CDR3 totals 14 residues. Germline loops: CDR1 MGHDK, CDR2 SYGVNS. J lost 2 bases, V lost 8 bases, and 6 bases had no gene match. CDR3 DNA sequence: TGTGCCAGCGCCGGGACAGGGTTTAACACTGAAGCTTTCTTT. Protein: CASAGTGFNTEAFF.